This T cell receptor (beta chain) was sequenced during a study of cytotoxic CD8 clonotypes in ibrutinib-treated CLL. The CDR3 is 16 residues long. The V segment lost 1 base and the J segment 7 bases; nucleotides outside the gene matches: 13. The germline CDR1 and CDR2 sequences are GTSNPN and SVGIG (reference sequence). In regard to this clone: Its specificity is unknown.

The study, taken as a whole, reports: Sustained-remission and progressing patients were not sampled at matched times.

TCRdb keeps only in-frame clones here, not all; method: immunoSEQ multiplex PCR. Of about 12,000 clones in the sample, around 80% are singletons; the top ten hold under 25%. The clonotype originates from a human donor with chronic lymphocytic leukemia. This specimen consisted of PBMCs, obtained at disease progression, from a patient treated with ibrutinib. J is TRBJ2-7 and V is TRBV30; 10 positions match TRBD2. CDR3 DNA sequence: TGTGCCTGGAGTGGGGCTCTAGCGGGGGATGTGGGGGAGCAGTACTTC. Translation: CAWSGALAGDVGEQYF.